Included here is one TCR beta chain sequence, with context. Its cognate antigen is unknown. The data stem from a study of vaccination and CD4 T cells after COVID-19. Sequencing of cultured CD4+ T cell DNA used the Oncomine TCR Beta short-read assay. Researchers extracted genomic DNA from CD4+ T cells that had been cultured. TCRdb re-analysed the PCR reads in MiXCR, keeping a single row per CDR3 protein. Of some 10,000 distinct CDR3 sequences listed, under 45% are singletons. CDR1 and CDR2 (germline): DFQATT, SNEGSKA (reference sequence). Trimming shortened V by 6 bases and J by 3 bases, and 15 bases separated the two germline ends. The CDR3 sequence is 14 residues long. Treatment in this sample: roughly 10-day PBMC culture with coronavirus spike peptide pools or control peptides (ViraFEST assay). An unexposed donor provided the CD4+ T cells, which were collected before the COVID-19 pandemic (2011-2018).

The source material was CD4+ T cells from blood, cultured in vitro. The TCR was taken from a human donor in good health. V and J are TRBV20-1 and TRBJ1-5; D is unclear. As DNA, the CDR3 is TGCAGTGCGAGACGTGGACTGATCAATCAGCCCCAGCATTTT. Translating it yields CSARRGLINQPQHF.